Presented here are 24 T cell receptor beta chains from one specimen sequenced in a study of blood T cell repertoires in COVID-19. TCRdb keeps only in-frame clones here, not all; method: immunoSEQ multiplex PCR. The sample carries around 460,000 clones, approximately 90% recorded once. The sample comprised peripheral blood. All receptors derive from a man aged 18 to 35 with COVID-19, enrolled during active disease.

This chain connects TRBV3-1 (or the pseudogene TRBV3-2) to TRBJ2-7, with D perhaps matching TRBD2 (6 bases). The CDR3 is made up of 14 amino acids. The germline gives CDR1 LGHDT, CDR2 YNNKEL (reference sequence). V was trimmed by 4 bases and J by 1 base, leaving 11 bases between them. The CDR3: CASSPWDLSYEQYF. The CDR3 DNA sequence: TGTGCCAGCAGCCCGTGGGACTTGTCCTACGAGCAGTACTTC.

The chain's CDR3 is CASSRDVGGQPQHF. CDR3 in DNA: TGTGCCAGCAGCCGCGACGTCGGGGGTCAGCCCCAGCATTTT. The chain is built from TRBV3-1 (or the pseudogene TRBV3-2) and TRBJ1-5; D is perhaps TRBD1 (5 bases). CDR3 length: 14 residues. Trimming shortened V by 4 bases and J by 6 bases, and 13 bases separated the two germline ends. Germline loops: CDR1 LGHDT, CDR2 YNNKEL (reference sequence).

This clone is a singleton in its sample. V usage is TRBV24-1 and J usage is TRBJ2-7, with 9 bases that match TRBD2. CDR3 length: 17 amino acids. Germline lookup yields CDR1 KGHDR and CDR2 SFDVKD. The junction had 15 bases not matched to a gene; V was cut back by 3 bases and J by 7 bases. CDR3: CATSDGGSGSGSREQYF. Here the CDR3 DNA reads TGTGCCACCAGTGATGGGGGGTCGGGTAGCGGGAGTCGGGAGCAGTACTTC.

This clone was detected once. The V call is TRBV7-9, the J call TRBJ2-7; 8 bases align to TRBD2. Trimming took 5 bases from V and 3 from J; bases not matched to a gene: 6. Germline V gene lookup returns CDR1 SEHNR and CDR2 FQNEAQ (reference sequence). There are 14 residues in the CDR3. In DNA, the CDR3 is TGTGCCAGCAGCCGTGCCGGGACTAGCTACGAGCAGTACTTC. This encodes CASSRAGTSYEQYF.

In this sample, this clone turned up once. The V call is TRBV5-1, the J call TRBJ1-5; 8 nucleotides match TRBD1. The CDR3 covers 15 residues. V lost 1 base, J lost 5 bases, and 5 bases stayed unmatched. CDR1 and CDR2 (germline): SGHRS, YFSETQ. The CDR3 is CASSLSPQGDQPQHF. The CDR3 DNA sequence: TGCGCCAGCAGCTTGTCGCCACAGGGGGATCAGCCCCAGCATTTT. Filled out from reference TRBV5-1 and TRBJ1-5, the complete variable domain reads KAGVTQTPRYLIKTRGQQVTLSCSPISGHRSVSWYQQTPGQGLQFLFEYFSETQRNKGNFPGRFSGRQFSNSRSEMNVSTLELGDSALYLCASSLSPQGDQPQHFGDGTRLSIL.

This chain joins TRBV6-5 and TRBJ1-1; 7 bases line up with TRBD1. This CDR3 has 14 amino acids. From germline, CDR1 is MNHEY and CDR2 SVGAGI. Trimming took 6 bases from V and 8 from J; bases not matched to a gene: 12. CDR3 in amino acids: CASSVVWDRPEAFF. CDR3 nucleotide sequence: TGTGCCAGCAGCGTAGTCTGGGACAGACCGGAAGCTTTCTTT.

The chain couples TRBV10-2 to TRBJ2-1, with 7 bases fitting TRBD2. This CDR3 comprises 16 residues. V trimming: 5 bases; J trimming: 1 base; junction bases outside the gene matches: 8. CDR1 is WSHSY, CDR2 SAAADI, per germline. The CDR3 protein is CASSKILAPSYNEQFF. CDR3 DNA: TGCGCCAGCAGTAAGATACTAGCGCCATCCTACAATGAGCAGTTCTTC.

CDR3 nucleotide sequence: TGCGCCAGCAGCTTTCAAGCGCCACAAGAGACCCAGTACTTC. Its translation: CASSFQAPQETQYF. The chain employs TRBV5-1 and TRBJ2-5; D gene uncertain. V was shortened by 2 bases and J by 2 bases, with 10 bases between the two germline ends. The CDR3 runs 14 residues. CDR1 and CDR2 from the germline V gene are SGHRS and YFSETQ.

The chain is built from TRBV25-1 and TRBJ2-3; D call uncertain. Between the trimmed V and J ends, which lost 4 bases and 5 bases, there was a span of 13 bases. Germline lookup yields CDR1 MGHDK and CDR2 SYGVNS. The CDR3 extends over 14 amino acids. The CDR3 bases are TGTGCCAGCAGTGCACACACCGCGGTAGATACGCAGTATTTT. Protein product: CASSAHTAVDTQYF.

In DNA, the CDR3 is TGTGCCAGCTGCCCGAGCGGGGGGGCCGCCAATGAGCAGTTCTTC. Its translation: CASCPSGGAANEQFF. The J gene is TRBJ2-1, the V gene TRBV2; 10 nucleotides match TRBD2. CDR1 is SNHLY, CDR2 FYNNEI, per germline. This CDR3 is built from 15 residues. The J segment lost 6 bases and the V segment lost 8 bases, leaving 10 bases of the junction unmatched.

This chain connects TRBV6-5 to TRBJ2-1; 8 bases align to TRBD2. From germline, CDR1 is MNHEY and CDR2 SVGAGI. V shed 7 bases, J shed 12 bases, and the junction held 17 bases outside the gene matches. There are 15 residues in the CDR3. The CDR3, as DNA: TGTGCCAGCACCCGGGGGAGCGGGGGCAGTAGGGTGCAGTTCTTC. Its protein is CASTRGSGGSRVQFF.

This chain joins TRBV25-1 and TRBJ2-7; maybe TRBD1 (6 bases). V was shortened by 4 bases and J by 0 bases, with 10 bases between the two germline ends. CDR1 and CDR2 from the germline V gene are MGHDK and SYGVNS. The CDR3 covers 14 residues. DNA for the CDR3: TGTGCCAGCAGTGGGACAGCGAGCTCCTACGAGCAGTACTTC. Translated, it gives CASSGTASSYEQYF.

V gene TRBV2 combines with J gene TRBJ1-4, with D maybe TRBD1 (5 bases). The germline V gene has CDR1 SNHLY and CDR2 FYNNEI. The CDR3 length is 13 residues. Trimming pared 6 bases from V and 8 bases from J, leaving 13 bases between. The CDR3 sequence: CASRTVGGEKLFF. DNA of the CDR3: TGTGCCAGCAGGACAGTCGGGGGGGAAAAACTGTTTTTT.

This clone was observed once. V usage is TRBV24-1 and J usage is TRBJ2-7; 8 bases are shared with TRBD2. J lost 2 bases, V lost 5 bases, and 13 bases had no gene match. Germline V gives CDR1 KGHDR, CDR2 SFDVKD. The CDR3 runs to 17 residues. The CDR3 DNA is TGTGCCACCAGTGGACAAAGGTGGGGCGGGAGGCCCTACGAGCAGTACTTC. Its translation is CATSGQRWGGRPYEQYF.

Only one count was recorded for this clone. This sequence joins TRBV2 and TRBJ2-7; D gene unclear. V dropped 6 bases and J dropped 3 bases, with 12 bases sitting between them. Per the germline V gene, CDR1 is SNHLY and CDR2 is FYNNEI. There are 13 residues in the CDR3. CDR3 residues: CASRITEYYEQYF. The CDR3 DNA reads as TGTGCCAGCAGGATAACAGAGTACTACGAGCAGTACTTC. The complete variable domain, with remaining parts taken from reference TRBV2 and TRBJ2-7, reads EPEVTQTPSHQVTQMGQEVILRCVPISNHLYFYWYRQILGQKVEFLVSFYNNEISEKSEIFDDQFSVERPDGSNFTLKIRSTKLEDSAMYFCASRITEYYEQYFGPGTRLTVT.

This clone came up a few times. Other DNA sequences in the sample encode the same CDR3. The chain joins TRBV12-3 or TRBV12-4 to TRBJ2-7; D might be TRBD1 (6 bases). Trimming pared 6 bases from V and 0 bases from J, leaving 9 bases between. This CDR3 region has 13 residues. CDR3 sequence (DNA): TGTGCCAGCAGCCTGGACAGCTCCTACGAGCAGTACTTC. Amino acid sequence: CASSLDSSYEQYF.

The rearrangement uses TRBV5-1 and TRBJ1-5; 9 nucleotides agree with TRBD1. From germline, CDR1 is SGHRS and CDR2 YFSETQ. The CDR3 is 13 residues long. Unmatched junction bases numbered 7, after V lost 4 bases and J lost 11 bases. CDR3 loop: CASSQDRGWTQHF. The CDR3, as DNA: TGCGCCAGCAGCCAAGACAGGGGGTGGACCCAGCATTTT.

The V and J genes are TRBV4-1 and TRBJ2-3; 7 bases agree with TRBD2. CDR3 length: 18 residues. V lost 0 bases, J lost 5 bases, and 14 bases stayed unmatched. Germline loops: CDR1 MGHRA, CDR2 YSYEKL. The CDR3 DNA reads as TGCGCCAGCAGCCAAGATTTGCCGGTGGGTAGCGGGCAAGATACGCAGTATTTT. Amino acids: CASSQDLPVGSGQDTQYF.

The rearrangement links TRBV27 to TRBJ2-5; TRBD1 is a possible D gene (6 bases). The ends were cut back, 6 bases at V and 5 bases at J, with 19 bases in the middle. The CDR3 covers 15 residues. The V gene's germline CDR1 is MNHEY and CDR2 SMNVEV (reference sequence). The chain's CDR3 is CASRRISTGRETQYF. The DNA of the CDR3 is TGTGCCAGCAGACGCATCTCCACAGGGCGGGAGACCCAGTACTTC.

The chain uses TRBV7-9 and TRBJ2-7; TRBD1 might be the D (6 bases). V lost 5 bases and J 3 bases, leaving 8 bases between the germline ends. Looked up from germline, CDR1 is SEHNR and CDR2 is FQNEAQ (reference sequence). This CDR3 has 12 residues. The CDR3 loop is CASSEQGYEQYF. The DNA of the CDR3 is TGTGCCAGCAGCGAACAGGGCTACGAGCAGTACTTC.

The V call is TRBV2, the J call TRBJ2-5; tentatively, D is TRBD1 (6 bases). V lost 1 base to trimming and J lost 13 bases, with 13 bases between them. The germline CDR1 and CDR2 sequences are SNHLY and FYNNEI. This CDR3 spans 12 amino acids. The CDR3 DNA sequence: TGTGCCAGCAGTGAAGTGGGGGCGCGACGGTACTTC. Its protein product is CASSEVGARRYF. The full variable domain, with the rest looked up from reference TRBV2 and TRBJ2-5, is EPEVTQTPSHQVTQMGQEVILRCVPISNHLYFYWYRQILGQKVEFLVSFYNNEISEKSEIFDDQFSVERPDGSNFTLKIRSTKLEDSAMYFCASSEVGARRYFGPGTRLLVL.

V and J are TRBV5-5 and TRBJ1-2; 7 bases fit TRBD1. The CDR3 covers 13 residues. Germline V gene lookup returns CDR1 SGHKS and CDR2 YYEKEE (reference sequence). V shed 6 bases and J 4 bases; nucleotides not matched to a gene: 6. DNA of the CDR3: TGTGCCAGCAACTTTCACAGGGGCTATGGCTACACCTTC. Residues: CASNFHRGYGYTF.

This chain links TRBV7-8 with TRBJ2-7; 8 bases agree with TRBD2. The CDR3 is 16 residues long. J lost 6 bases, V lost 5 bases, and 15 bases had no gene match. Germline CDR1 reads SGHVS; CDR2 reads FQNEAQ. CDR3 coding DNA: TGTGCCAGCAGCCAGGGTGCGGGGGGAATGACGTCCGAGCAGTACTTC. Amino acids: CASSQGAGGMTSEQYF.

The rearrangement uses TRBV7-9 and TRBJ2-1; D gene ambiguous. Germline-derived CDR1 and CDR2 are SEHNR and FQNEAQ (reference sequence). V lost 1 base and J 5 bases, leaving 6 bases between the germline ends. This CDR3 is 13 amino acids long. CDR3 residues: CASSLGLDNEQFF. The CDR3 region has the DNA TGTGCCAGCAGCTTAGGGCTGGACAATGAGCAGTTCTTC.